This TCR beta chain was documented in a study of control samples from healthy donors and cancer patients. Measured with immunoSEQ multiplex PCR; TCRdb has only the in-frame clones, and not every one. The table has around 100,000 clones, around 92% seen once. The ends were cut back, 1 base at V and 5 bases at J, with 13 bases in the middle. Looked up from germline, CDR1 is LNHDA and CDR2 is SQIVND (reference sequence). The CDR3 covers 15 residues. The chain links TRBV19 to TRBJ2-3; maybe TRBD2 (7 bases). Sequenced material: blood. This clonotype was sampled from a woman aged 18-29 years in good health. The CDR3 protein is CASSIAAGAEDTQYF. CDR3 nucleotides: TGTGCCAGTAGTATAGCCGCGGGGGCGGAAGATACGCAGTATTTT.